The text below deals with one T cell receptor (beta chain). It has no known antigen specificity. No much larger clone exists at a distance of one base, and base qualities are not known. The library was built by means of the immunoSEQ multiplex PCR assay. To provide template for TCR sequencing, every sample had RNA extracted and reverse transcribed into cDNA. SuperScript III was used for first-strand cDNA synthesis, primed with a 2:1 mix of oligo-dT and random hexamers. A synthetic immune receptor repertoire was used to measure amplification bias, and any remaining bias was corrected computationally. The paper's data handling went like this. Raw reads were preprocessed to remove errors, and CDR3 was defined according to IMGT conventions as the region from the conserved cysteine to phenylalanine. To get clonality, Shannon entropy was normalized by log2 of the number of productive unique TCRs and the result was subtracted from 1. Whether each scalp clone was CD4 or CD8 was inferred by checking scalp TCRbeta sequences against the CD4 and CD8 repertoires from sorted blood. TCRdb re-hosts the immuneACCESS table, in-frame sequences only. Its copies lack some clones; in the studies checked, an unresolved V gene accounts for under half of them, and the cause for the rest is not known. The V and J calls and clone size come from that table; D and trimming were worked out from the DNA. This sample lists roughly 200,000 clones; over 55% were detected once. Of the sample, 1.5% to 2% is held by the ten largest clones.

From the cysteine through the phenylalanine, the CDR3 covers 14 amino acids. Only the CDR3 part of the read is kept: 42 bases, read in frame from the first base. CDR1 and CDR2 (KGHSH, LQKENI) derive from the germline V gene. The germline V end is reduced by 3 bases and the J end by 4 bases; junction bases left unmatched: 4. This entry belongs to a study of CD8+ T cells in alopecia areata (dated by TCRdb to 2017 to 2018). Study-wide context: Treated patients were enrolled in an open-label pilot trial of oral tofacitinib, 5 to 10 mg twice daily, for moderate-to-severe alopecia areata. In both human patients and the C3H/HeJ mouse model, the study applied high-throughput TCRbeta sequencing to look at T cell clonal expansion in alopecia areata. In humans, TCRbeta sequencing was performed on scalp tissue and on sorted CD4+ and CD8+ peripheral blood T cells from healthy controls and from patients with patchy or totalis/universalis alopecia areata. Tofacitinib-treated patients had biopsies at baseline and at 4 and 24 weeks of treatment, with a later scalp biopsy in several patients. RNA was obtained with the PAXgene miRNA kit for fixed scalp, the miRNeasy kit for PBMCs, and the RNeasy kit for mouse skin. TCRbeta CDR3 regions were amplified by immunoSEQ multiplex PCR using 35 Vbeta forward and 13 Jbeta reverse primers. Patients received tofacitinib for 6 to 18 months and were then followed off drug for 6 months to check for delayed response and recurrence. Scalp clonality was compared across normal scalp (n=4), patchy alopecia areata scalp (n=8), and alopecia totalis/universalis scalp (n=8).

Per the publication, the time point label means: baseline before oral tofacitinib. Lesional scalp punch biopsies and peripheral blood were obtained from alopecia areata patients. PBMCs were separated by density centrifugation and stained for CD3, CD4 and CD8, after which CD4+ and CD8+ T cells were sorted on a FACSAria. What the research found in general, with its limitations: Unlike mouse skin, where gammadelta T cells dominate, normal human skin contains resident alphabeta T cells that get sequenced too, which complicates analysis of the scalp TCR repertoire. Compared with normal scalp, lesional scalp, particularly in alopecia totalis/universalis, had higher clonality and more expanded CD8+ clones, which suggests antigenic drive. Shared TCR sequences between patients were less evident than in mice, which may be partly attributable to HLA diversity in the patient population.

The specimen was CD4+ T cells sorted from blood, collected at week 0. This receptor was taken from a human donor with alopecia areata. This chain joins TRBV18 to TRBJ1-1, with 8 bases in between that match TRBD1. The DNA sequence reads TGTGCCAGCTCACCGATGGGACAGGCCACTGAAGCTTTCTTT. Its protein is CASSPMGQATEAFF. The CDR3 plus the reference TRBV18 and TRBJ1-1 genes for the other parts give the full variable domain: NAGVMQNPRHLVRRRGQEARLRCSPMKGHSHVYWYRQLPEEGLKFMVYLQKENIIDESGMPKERFSAEFPKEGPSILRIQQVVRGDSAAYFCASSPMGQATEAFFGQGTRLTVV.